Below, 32 T cell receptor beta chains from the same sample are listed, as sequenced in a study of vaccination effects on CD4 cells after COVID-19. ViraFEST expansion of antigen-specific CD4+ T cells with viral peptide pools preceded sequencing. Culture proceeded for nine to eleven days, and CD4+ T cells were then isolated. Nobody among the vaccine recipients had prior SARS-CoV-2 infection (nucleocapsid antibodies were negative). TCRdb keeps only in-frame clones here, not all; method: immunoSEQ multiplex PCR. The sample includes tens of thousands of clones, around 74% of them seen just once. For these TCRs, the target antigens are not known. The specimen comprised CD4+ T cells from PBMCs cultured with HCoV-NL63 spike peptides, sampled before COVID-19 vaccination. These receptors originate from a human donor who received a COVID-19 vaccine.

The chain couples TRBV6-2 or TRBV6-3 to TRBJ2-1, with a tentative D call TRBD1 (5 bases). Germline CDR1 reads MNHEY; CDR2 reads SVGEGT. V was cut by 2 bases and J by 14 bases, with 16 bases left in between. The CDR3 loop spans 13 amino acids. The CDR3 DNA reads as TGTGCCAGCAGTTACCGACTCCAGGACAAGAAGTTCTTC. It specifies CASSYRLQDKKFF.

The V call is TRBV5-6, the J call TRBJ2-1; D is possibly TRBD1 or TRBD2 (5 bases each). V shed 1 base and J shed 5 bases, with 10 bases lying between them. Germline V gene lookup returns CDR1 SGHDT and CDR2 YYEEEE. The CDR3 has 14 amino acids. The CDR3 protein is CASSLRGNHNEQFF. In DNA, the CDR3 is TGTGCCAGCAGCTTGCGGGGCAACCACAATGAGCAGTTCTTC.

The chain employs TRBV6-5 and TRBJ1-4; D is possibly TRBD1 (5 bases). This CDR3 has 15 amino acids. The ends were cut back, 6 bases at V and 0 bases at J, with 11 bases in the middle. Germline V gives CDR1 MNHEY, CDR2 SVGAGI. CDR3 sequence: CASRTLQATNEKLFF. CDR3 in DNA: TGTGCCAGCAGGACCTTACAGGCAACTAATGAAAAACTGTTTTTT.

The V and J genes are TRBV7-9 and TRBJ2-6, with TRBD1 identical over 10 bases. V was clipped by 3 bases and J by 0 bases; unmatched bases: 5. The CDR3 spans 18 residues. Germline CDR1 SEHNR, CDR2 FQNEAQ (reference sequence). This CDR3 is CASSLGTGDLSGANVLTF. CDR3 DNA sequence: TGTGCCAGCAGCTTGGGGACAGGGGACCTCTCTGGGGCCAACGTCCTGACTTTC.

The genes are TRBV5-4 and TRBJ2-5, with 8 bases matching TRBD2. The CDR3 consists of 14 residues. Germline-derived CDR1 and CDR2 are SGHNT and YYREEE (reference sequence). The V gene end was trimmed by 2 bases and the J gene end by 5 bases; junction bases not matched to a gene: 5. CDR3 coding DNA: TGTGCCAGCAGCTTCTGGACTAGCCCCGAGACCCAGTACTTC. It is translated as CASSFWTSPETQYF.

The genes are TRBV6-5 and TRBJ1-1; D remains ambiguous. This CDR3 contains 14 residues. V shed 7 bases and J shed 3 bases, with 15 bases lying between them. Per the germline V gene, CDR1 is MNHEY and CDR2 is SVGAGI. The CDR3 protein is CASTSPGSDTEAFF. The CDR3 nucleotides read TGTGCCAGCACCTCCCCCGGGAGCGACACTGAAGCTTTCTTT.

V usage is TRBV5-1 and J usage is TRBJ2-1; 7 bases match TRBD1. CDR3 length: 14 amino acids. Germline CDR1 reads SGHRS; CDR2 reads YFSETQ. J gave up 5 bases and V 2 bases, and 4 bases lay outside the gene matches. The CDR3 region is CASSFRGQDNEQFF. The CDR3 DNA follows: TGCGCCAGCAGCTTTAGGGGGCAAGACAATGAGCAGTTCTTC.

The chain links TRBV5-1 to TRBJ2-5; the match to TRBD2 covers 9 bases. CDR1 and CDR2 (germline): SGHRS, YFSETQ. The J segment lost 2 bases and the V segment lost 4 bases, leaving 6 bases of the junction unmatched. The CDR3 is 15 amino acids. The CDR3 protein is CASSGLAGTQETQYF. DNA of the CDR3: TGCGCCAGCAGCGGCCTAGCGGGGACTCAAGAGACCCAGTACTTC.

J is TRBJ1-1 and V is TRBV3-1 (or the pseudogene TRBV3-2); no firm D call. CDR3 length: 13 residues. CDR1 is LGHDT and CDR2 is YNNKEL in the germline V gene (reference sequence). V was clipped by 1 base and J by 4 bases, with 7 bases between them. The CDR3 reads CASSQGEVTEAFF. CDR3 nucleotide sequence: TGTGCCAGCAGCCAAGGGGAGGTCACTGAAGCTTTCTTT.

The chain has TRBV27 and TRBJ1-1, with D possibly being TRBD1 (6 bases). The length of the CDR3 is 16 residues. The germline V gene has CDR1 MNHEY and CDR2 SMNVEV (reference sequence). V dropped 6 bases and J dropped 4 bases, with 21 bases sitting between them. The CDR3, as DNA: TGTGCCAGCAGGCGGGGAGAGGGGGGCTGGGGCACTGAAGCTTTCTTT. Encoded protein: CASRRGEGGWGTEAFF.

By its share, this clone is medium-sized. The chain is built from TRBV7-2 and TRBJ1-2, with 7 bases lining up with TRBD1. With V trimmed by 4 bases and J by 6 bases, 8 bases remained unmatched. Germline loops: CDR1 SGHTA, CDR2 FQGNSA. The CDR3 has 14 residues. CDR3 DNA: TGTGCCAGCAGCTCCTACGAGACAGGGAATGGCTACACCTTC. Protein sequence: CASSSYETGNGYTF. Filled out from reference TRBV7-2 and TRBJ1-2, the complete variable domain reads GAGVSQSPSNKVTEKGKDVELRCDPISGHTALYWYRQSLGQGLEFLIYFQGNSAPDKSGLPSDRFSAERTGGSVSTLTIQRTQQEDSAVYLCASSSYETGNGYTFGSGTRLTVV.

This clone has only a few counts. The rearrangement links TRBV6-1 to TRBJ1-5, with TRBD1 as a possible D gene (5 bases). Germline loops: CDR1 MNHNS, CDR2 SASEGT. The CDR3 contains 16 residues. V was clipped by 1 base and J by 7 bases, with 17 bases between them. Here the CDR3 reads CASSEVFGSGWQPQHF. Written as DNA, the CDR3 is TGTGCCAGCAGTGAAGTGTTTGGGTCAGGGTGGCAGCCCCAGCATTTT.

The J gene is TRBJ2-3, the V gene TRBV7-2; 7 bases agree with TRBD1. CDR1 and CDR2 (germline): SGHTA, FQGNSA. The CDR3 sequence is 14 residues long. The V and J ends lost 5 bases and 2 bases, in that order; junction bases with no gene match: 4. CDR3 loop: CASSPQGSTDTQYF. CDR3 bases: TGTGCCAGCAGCCCACAGGGGTCCACAGATACGCAGTATTTT.

V is TRBV2 and J is TRBJ1-2; no reliable D call. The CDR3 is made up of 14 amino acids. Trimming cost V 6 bases and J 3 bases, with 14 bases left between them. Germline V gives CDR1 SNHLY, CDR2 FYNNEI. CDR3 in amino acids: CASRSDGEYYGYTF. CDR3 in DNA: TGTGCCAGCAGGTCCGACGGGGAATACTATGGCTACACCTTC.

The chain uses TRBV24-1 and TRBJ1-5; unclear D gene. Trimming removed 9 bases from V and 1 base from J, with 3 bases in between. The CDR3 is made up of 11 amino acids. Per the germline V gene, CDR1 is KGHDR and CDR2 is SFDVKD. The CDR3 loop reads CATGSNQPQHF. The DNA of the CDR3 is TGTGCCACCGGGAGCAATCAGCCCCAGCATTTT.

V is TRBV30 and J is TRBJ2-5; possibly TRBD2 for D (5 bases). The V gene lost 4 bases and the J gene lost 5 bases, with 23 bases spanning the gap. CDR1 and CDR2 (germline): GTSNPN, SVGIG (reference sequence). The length of the CDR3 is 16 residues. CDR3 in DNA: TGTGCCTGGACCGATCAATCCGGGGTGTTGGGGGAGACCCAGTACTTC. Protein product: CAWTDQSGVLGETQYF.

The chain uses TRBV14 and TRBJ2-4, with 7 bases aligning to TRBD1. V lost 3 bases and J lost 15; bases outside the gene matches: 5. The CDR3 runs to 11 residues. Per germline, CDR1 SGHDN and CDR2 FVKESK. The CDR3 sequence: CASSQTTGLYF. In nucleotides, the CDR3 is TGTGCCAGCAGCCAGACGACAGGGTTGTACTTC.

The chain has TRBV15 and TRBJ2-3; D may correspond to TRBD1 or TRBD2 (6 bases each). V was clipped by 6 bases and J by 2 bases, with 12 bases between them. The CDR3 sequence is 14 residues long. CDR1 and CDR2 (germline): LNHNV, YYDKDF (reference sequence). The CDR3 spells CATRYRGDTDTQYF. In nucleotides, the CDR3 is TGTGCCACCAGGTATAGGGGGGACACAGATACGCAGTATTTT.

This chain joins TRBV5-1 and TRBJ1-3; no clear D gene. The CDR3 totals 17 residues. V was trimmed by 0 bases and J by 0 bases, leaving 13 bases between them. Germline CDR1 reads SGHRS; CDR2 reads YFSETQ. The CDR3 DNA is TGCGCCAGCAGCTTGGCCCCGGGCAGCTCCTCTGGAAACACCATATATTTT. This sequence encodes CASSLAPGSSSGNTIYF.

This chain connects TRBV12-3 or TRBV12-4 to TRBJ1-5; no clear D. Trimming pared 3 bases from V and 5 bases from J, leaving 8 bases between. This CDR3 has 13 residues. The CDR3 coding sequence is TGTGCCAGCAGTTTGAATTCTCATCAGCCCCAGCATTTT. Translation gives CASSLNSHQPQHF.

V and J are TRBV9 and TRBJ2-3; TRBD1 matches 8 bases. This CDR3 has 15 amino acids. V shed 4 bases and J 0 bases; nucleotides not matched to a gene: 4. CDR1 is SGDLS and CDR2 is YYNGEE in the germline V gene. The CDR3 DNA reads TGTGCCAGCAGCTTCGGACAGGGTAGCACAGATACGCAGTATTTT. Translated: CASSFGQGSTDTQYF.

This clone was seen more than once but under ten times. The J gene is TRBJ1-2, the V gene TRBV27; D gene uncertain. The V end lost 5 bases, the J end lost 4 bases, and 14 bases lay between the germline ends. The length of the CDR3 is 14 residues. Germline V gene lookup returns CDR1 MNHEY and CDR2 SMNVEV (reference sequence). CDR3 residues: CASSPRGGGYGYTF. The CDR3 DNA is TGTGCCAGCAGTCCGCGGGGAGGCGGCTATGGCTACACCTTC.

V gene TRBV19 combines with J gene TRBJ2-1; 10 bases line up with TRBD1. The CDR3 has 16 amino acids. Germline V gives CDR1 LNHDA, CDR2 SQIVND (reference sequence). V shed 5 bases, J shed 9 bases, and the junction held 13 bases outside the gene matches. CDR3 nucleotide sequence: TGTGCCAGTAGTGCCAGAGGGACAGGGGTGAGAGGTGAGCAGTTCTTC. It encodes CASSARGTGVRGEQFF.

The V call is TRBV30, the J call TRBJ2-1; 12 bases are shared with TRBD2. In germline, CDR1 is GTSNPN, CDR2 SVGIG (reference sequence). This CDR3 region has 14 residues. V lost 6 bases to trimming and J lost 4 bases; unmatched junction nucleotides: 4. CDR3 DNA sequence: TGTGCCTGTGAACTAGCGGGGGGTTACAATGAGCAGTTCTTC. This gives the protein CACELAGGYNEQFF.

The chain uses TRBV19 and TRBJ2-1, with D perhaps matching TRBD2 (7 bases). Germline CDR1 reads LNHDA; CDR2 reads SQIVND (reference sequence). The CDR3 spans 17 residues. V lost 6 bases, J lost 3 bases, and 21 bases lay in between. This CDR3 is CASSPEGGTFHYNEQFF. The CDR3 bases are TGTGCCAGTAGCCCCGAGGGGGGGACCTTCCACTACAATGAGCAGTTCTTC.

This clone was counted once. The chain joins TRBV27 to TRBJ1-1; weak D call: TRBD1 (5 bases). The CDR3 sequence is 13 residues long. The V end was cut by 10 bases, the J end by 1 base, with 13 bases between. Germline V gene sequence: CDR1 MNHEY, CDR2 SMNVEV (reference sequence). The CDR3 DNA is TGTGCCACTGCAGGGAGGGGGAACACTGAAGCTTTCTTT. Protein: CATAGRGNTEAFF.

The V and J genes are TRBV7-2 and TRBJ2-5, with 7 bases identical to TRBD1. This CDR3 spans 16 amino acids. Germline CDR1 and CDR2: SGHTA and FQGNSA. J gave up 5 bases and V 5 bases, and 14 bases lay outside the gene matches. The CDR3 DNA reads TGTGCCAGCAGCAAAACCGGGACAGCCCTGGGGGAGACCCAGTACTTC. Its protein product is CASSKTGTALGETQYF.

V is TRBV6-5 and J is TRBJ1-1; D is uncertain. Germline CDR1 MNHEY, CDR2 SVGAGI. Trimming stripped 1 base from V and 1 base from J, with 13 bases between. The CDR3 sequence is 16 residues long. The CDR3 DNA is TGTGCCAGCAGTTACTTGTTCGGCCAGGCGAACACTGAAGCTTTCTTT. Translated: CASSYLFGQANTEAFF.

A few counts support this clone. V usage is TRBV12-3 or TRBV12-4 and J usage is TRBJ2-3; the D is unclear. Trimming took 4 bases from V and 7 from J, leaving 9 bases between them. The CDR3 extends over 12 amino acids. The CDR3 DNA sequence: TGTGCCAGCAGTTCGGACGGATATACGCAGTATTTT. Protein: CASSSDGYTQYF.

The chain has TRBV7-3 and TRBJ1-2; D is undetermined. The CDR3 is 14 amino acids. Germline-derived CDR1 and CDR2 are SGHTA and FQGTGA. The ends were cut back, 9 bases at V and 2 bases at J, with 16 bases in the middle. The CDR3 protein is CASAPGEANYGYTF. CDR3 in DNA: TGTGCCAGTGCCCCCGGGGAGGCGAACTATGGCTACACCTTC.

The genes are TRBV6-5 and TRBJ2-3; D uncertain. CDR3 length: 14 amino acids. Germline V CDR1 and CDR2: MNHEY, SVGAGI. V dropped 6 bases and J dropped 3 bases, with 13 bases sitting between them. The CDR3 coding sequence is TGTGCCAGCAGCTCGGTAGGATGGACAGATACGCAGTATTTT. It is translated as CASSSVGWTDTQYF.

The chain combines TRBV24-1 with TRBJ1-5; D may be TRBD1 (5 bases). V lost 5 bases to trimming and J lost 3 bases, with 10 bases between them. Germline V lookup: CDR1 KGHDR, CDR2 SFDVKD. The CDR3 covers 14 residues. Written as DNA, the CDR3 is TGTGCCACCAGTGTGGGACTGCACAATCAGCCCCAGCATTTT. This gives the protein CATSVGLHNQPQHF.